This TCR beta chain was captured by sequencing in a study of T-cell memory formation after mild COVID-19 (dated by TCRdb to the early 2020s). Notes on the research overall: TCR sequence clusters from the two donors were found to be largely donor specific. Longitudinal TCRalpha and TCRbeta repertoire sequencing tracked T-cell clones expanding and contracting after mild COVID-19 in two donors. The cohort comprised two young, previously healthy adult volunteers, one female and one male.

Ficoll-Paque density gradient centrifugation was used to isolate PBMCs. Overall study results and their limits: Only two mild cases were covered by the study, and larger cohorts that include severe cases with pre-infection samples were considered necessary. Clones that contracted from day 15 to 85 showed balanced CD4/CD8 phenotypes, whereas a second wave of clones that expanded from day 15 to 37 leaned towards CD4+. Whether the second-wave clones peaking on day 37 were SARS-CoV-2 specific was not confirmed. Some responding clones were detected in pre-infection memory, suggesting pre-existing cross-reactive memory T cells joined the SARS-CoV-2 response. Contracting CD4+ clones were located mainly in the CM and EM memory subsets, whereas CD8+ clones were found to be enriched in EMRA.

Relative to germline, V is 6 bases shorter and J is 5 bases shorter, with 14 bases between their ends. The CDR3, cysteine through phenylalanine, is 13 amino acids long. Left in the record is the CDR3 DNA by itself, 39 bases read in frame from the first base. Instrument used: Illumina NovaSeq 6000. TCRalpha and TCRbeta cDNA libraries were constructed by 5'RACE with constant-segment primers, with sample barcodes and unique molecular identifiers being introduced. RNA was extracted from every sample with Trizol reagent. Libraries were amplified in two PCR steps, with a second sample barcode and Illumina TruSeq adapters added in the second step. Libraries were sequenced on an Illumina NovaSeq with 2 x 150 bp paired-end reads. In the source study's methods: The reads were demultiplexed and collapsed into UMI-guided consensus sequences using migec v1.2.7. Using mixcr v2.1.11, UMI consensuses were aligned to TRA and TRB V and J templates and then assembled into clonotypes. A clonotype was counted as expanded or contracted only if both edgeR and NoisET called the change significant, with noise models trained on biological replicates. For edgeR calls, a false discovery rate-adjusted p below 0.01 and a log2 fold-change threshold of 1 were applied. As an exploratory analysis of dynamics, max-normalized trajectories of the 1000 most abundant clonotypes were examined with PCA combined with hierarchical clustering. Separately sequenced CD4+ and CD8+ repertoires were used to assign a CD4 or CD8 phenotype to each responding clone. In-frame beta chains were kept once TCRdb had trimmed the public reads at Q25 with fastp and called clones with MiXCR. Each CDR3 protein gets just one entry, which takes the most common genes and DNA from the rows behind it. TCRdb, rather than the study authors, made the V and J calls. This sample has 500,000 to 550,000 distinct CDR3 sequences in its table, and about 20% of those were observed once. Jointly, the top ten make up approximately 13% of the sample.

This clonotype was detected ten times or more. This clone's antigen is unknown. No much larger clonotype is one base removed from it; base qualities were not supplied. The sequence was obtained from an adult woman who had mild COVID-19 (a few samples of this study predate the infection). The sample titles of this study are shuffled in the database, so cell type and time point are left out; the donor was told from shared clones. Recombination joined TRBV12-3 or TRBV12-4 with TRBJ2-7; perhaps TRBD1 is the D gene, with 6 bases matching. The sample consisted of PBMCs or a T cell subset sorted from them (not recorded which). The CDR3 reads as follows: CASSKGGGNEQYF. The DNA sequence is TGTGCCAGCAGCAAGGGTGGGGGCAACGAGCAGTACTTC.